Here is one T cell receptor (beta chain) with its context. As yet, its antigen is unknown. This record belongs to a study of CD8 T cells in ankylosing spondylitis. Study-level results: In synovial fluid and blood from reactive arthritis, some motif variants were previously reported. Matched ankylosing spondylitis synovial fluid reportedly contained a significantly enriched population of disease-linked clones. Clones linked to disease, bearing a CD8+ phenotype, were relatively rare in peripheral blood.

The germline V gene has CDR1 SNHLY and CDR2 FYNNEI. The V gene end was trimmed by 3 bases and the J gene end by 0 bases; junction bases not matched to a gene: 9. The CDR3 contains 18 residues. Making the TCR beta libraries involved quantitative 5'-RACE with molecular barcodes. TCRdb reprocessed the 5' RACE reads via MiXCR and lists one record per CDR3 protein. The sample gives a few hundred thousand distinct CDR3 sequences, less than 25% of which show up once; about 4% is in the top ten. The receptor's source is a female donor with ankylosing spondylitis or in good health (not recorded which). Sequenced material: blood, either unsorted or a sorted T cell fraction (not recorded which). The chain joins TRBV2 to TRBJ2-1; 9 nucleotides agree with TRBD2. The CDR3 loop is CASSEGSGRLRSYNEQFF. The CDR3 DNA follows: TGTGCCAGCAGTGAGGGAAGCGGGAGGCTTCGCTCCTACAATGAGCAGTTCTTC.